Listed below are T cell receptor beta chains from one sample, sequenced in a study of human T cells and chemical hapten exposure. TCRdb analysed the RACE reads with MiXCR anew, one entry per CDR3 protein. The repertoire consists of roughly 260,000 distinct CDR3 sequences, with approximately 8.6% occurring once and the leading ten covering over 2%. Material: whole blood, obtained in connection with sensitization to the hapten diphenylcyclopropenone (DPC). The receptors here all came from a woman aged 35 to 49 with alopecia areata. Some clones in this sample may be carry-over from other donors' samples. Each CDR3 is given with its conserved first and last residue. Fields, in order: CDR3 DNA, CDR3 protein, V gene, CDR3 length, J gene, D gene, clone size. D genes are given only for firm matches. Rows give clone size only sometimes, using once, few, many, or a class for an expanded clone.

CDR3 DNA: TGTGCCAGCAGCGTTACAGGGGGCGCACAGCCCCAGCATTTT
CDR3 protein: CASSVTGGAQPQHF
V gene: TRBV9
CDR3 length: 14
J gene: TRBJ1-5
D gene: TRBD1
clone size: NA

CDR3 DNA: TGCAGTGCTAGAGCGACTAGCACTGATACCACCGGGGAGCTGTTTTTT
CDR3 protein: CSARATSTDTTGELFF
V gene: TRBV20-1
CDR3 length: 16
J gene: TRBJ2-2
D gene: TRBD2
clone size: NA

CDR3 DNA: TGTGCCAGCAGCTTCGAAGGGTTGACGGGGGCTGGCTACACCTTC
CDR3 protein: CASSFEGLTGAGYTF
V gene: TRBV7-3
CDR3 length: 15
J gene: TRBJ1-2
D gene: NA
clone size: NA

CDR3 DNA: TGTGCCAGCAGCCAAGGGCCAGCGGGAGGCGAGACCCAGTACTTC
CDR3 protein: CASSQGPAGGETQYF
V gene: TRBV3-1
CDR3 length: 15
J gene: TRBJ2-5
D gene: TRBD2
clone size: NA

CDR3 DNA: TGTGCCAGCAGCCGCATCAGCTACAATGAGCAGTTCTTC
CDR3 protein: CASSRISYNEQFF
V gene: TRBV7-9
CDR3 length: 13
J gene: TRBJ2-1
D gene: NA
clone size: few

CDR3 DNA: TGCAGCGTTGGATACGGACAGGGCAATGAGCAGTTCTTC
CDR3 protein: CSVGYGQGNEQFF
V gene: TRBV29-1
CDR3 length: 13
J gene: TRBJ2-1
D gene: TRBD1
clone size: NA

CDR3 DNA: TGTGCCATCTCGGCAGGGTCGGAGGAAAAACTGTTTTTT
CDR3 protein: CAISAGSEEKLFF
V gene: TRBV10-3
CDR3 length: 13
J gene: TRBJ1-4
D gene: NA
clone size: many

CDR3 DNA: TGTGCCAGCAGCTTAGTTATGAACACTGAAGCTTTCTTT
CDR3 protein: CASSLVMNTEAFF
V gene: TRBV7-2
CDR3 length: 13
J gene: TRBJ1-1
D gene: NA
clone size: many

CDR3 DNA: TGCAGCGTTGGCGGGGTCAAAGAGACCCAGTACTTC
CDR3 protein: CSVGGVKETQYF
V gene: TRBV29-1
CDR3 length: 12
J gene: TRBJ2-5
D gene: NA
clone size: few

CDR3 DNA: TGCAGCACTAGCGGACATCCGTCCTACGAGCAGTACTTC
CDR3 protein: CSTSGHPSYEQYF
V gene: TRBV29-1
CDR3 length: 13
J gene: TRBJ2-7
D gene: TRBD2
clone size: NA

CDR3 DNA: TGCAGCGTTGAAGATCCAACTAGCCCCTACAATGAGCAGTTCTTC
CDR3 protein: CSVEDPTSPYNEQFF
V gene: TRBV29-1
CDR3 length: 15
J gene: TRBJ2-1
D gene: NA
clone size: NA

CDR3 DNA: TGTGCCAGCAGTTTTAACAGTGTCCCAGAGACCCAGTACTTC
CDR3 protein: CASSFNSVPETQYF
V gene: TRBV28
CDR3 length: 14
J gene: TRBJ2-5
D gene: NA
clone size: many

CDR3 DNA: TGTGCCAGCAGTCCAGGACAGGCCAACTATGGCTACACCTTC
CDR3 protein: CASSPGQANYGYTF
V gene: TRBV28
CDR3 length: 14
J gene: TRBJ1-2
D gene: TRBD1
clone size: many

CDR3 DNA: TGTGCCAGCAGCCAAGAGGGCAGGGGCTTTAATTCACCCCTCCACTTT
CDR3 protein: CASSQEGRGFNSPLHF
V gene: TRBV3-1
CDR3 length: 16
J gene: TRBJ1-6
D gene: NA
clone size: many

CDR3 DNA: TGTGCCAGCAGCCTTGACAGGGGGAGTAGTTATACGCAGTATTTT
CDR3 protein: CASSLDRGSSYTQYF
V gene: TRBV7-2
CDR3 length: 15
J gene: TRBJ2-3
D gene: TRBD1
clone size: few

CDR3 DNA: TGTGCCAGCGGGGGGGCAGGACAAAATCAGCCCCAGCATTTT
CDR3 protein: CASGGAGQNQPQHF
V gene: TRBV27
CDR3 length: 14
J gene: TRBJ1-5
D gene: NA
clone size: many

CDR3 DNA: TGTGCCAGCTCACCATCGGGGAGAACTGGAAACACCATATATTTT
CDR3 protein: CASSPSGRTGNTIYF
V gene: TRBV18
CDR3 length: 15
J gene: TRBJ1-3
D gene: NA
clone size: NA

CDR3 DNA: TGTGCCAGCAGTCGGGGACAGAACTACGAGCAGTACTTC
CDR3 protein: CASSRGQNYEQYF
V gene: TRBV5-6
CDR3 length: 13
J gene: TRBJ2-7
D gene: TRBD1
clone size: NA

CDR3 DNA: TGTGCCACCAGTGTGGGGGCCTACTCCTACAATGAGCAGTTCTTC
CDR3 protein: CATSVGAYSYNEQFF
V gene: TRBV24-1
CDR3 length: 15
J gene: TRBJ2-1
D gene: NA
clone size: many

CDR3 DNA: TGTGCCAGCAGCTTATCGGCCGGGACACTTAATGAAAAACTGTTTTTT
CDR3 protein: CASSLSAGTLNEKLFF
V gene: TRBV7-2
CDR3 length: 16
J gene: TRBJ1-4
D gene: NA
clone size: few

CDR3 DNA: TGTGCCAGCAGATATGGAGCGGCAGTAGATACGCAGTATTTT
CDR3 protein: CASRYGAAVDTQYF
V gene: TRBV6-2/TRBV6-3
CDR3 length: 14
J gene: TRBJ2-3
D gene: NA
clone size: few

CDR3 DNA: TGTGCCACCAGCGTAAGGGGGGCGAGCGAGCAGTACTTC
CDR3 protein: CATSVRGASEQYF
V gene: TRBV15
CDR3 length: 13
J gene: TRBJ2-7
D gene: NA
clone size: few

CDR3 DNA: TGTGCCAGCAGTTTAGTCCCAGGCACAGATACGCAGTATTTT
CDR3 protein: CASSLVPGTDTQYF
V gene: TRBV12-3/TRBV12-4
CDR3 length: 14
J gene: TRBJ2-3
D gene: NA
clone size: few

CDR3 DNA: TGTGCCAGCAGCCTGCGACTAGCGGGAGGCCAAGAGACCCAGTACTTC
CDR3 protein: CASSLRLAGGQETQYF
V gene: TRBV5-6
CDR3 length: 16
J gene: TRBJ2-5
D gene: TRBD2
clone size: many

CDR3 DNA: TGTGCCAGCAGCCAACCCGACAGGGCCTACAATGAGCAGTTCTTC
CDR3 protein: CASSQPDRAYNEQFF
V gene: TRBV3-1
CDR3 length: 15
J gene: TRBJ2-1
D gene: TRBD1
clone size: NA

CDR3 DNA: TGTGCCAGCAGTTCCGACAGGGCCCGGGGGACCTCTGGGGCCAACGTCCTGACTTTC
CDR3 protein: CASSSDRARGTSGANVLTF
V gene: TRBV6-2/TRBV6-3
CDR3 length: 19
J gene: TRBJ2-6
D gene: NA
clone size: few

CDR3 DNA: TGTGCCAGCAGCTTAGCGGAAAGGGACACCCGGACCCAGTACTTC
CDR3 protein: CASSLAERDTRTQYF
V gene: TRBV7-6
CDR3 length: 15
J gene: TRBJ2-5
D gene: NA
clone size: few

CDR3 DNA: TGTGCCAGCAGCGCCCAGAGCGCGAACACCGGGGAGCTGTTTTTT
CDR3 protein: CASSAQSANTGELFF
V gene: TRBV9
CDR3 length: 15
J gene: TRBJ2-2
D gene: NA
clone size: few

CDR3 DNA: TGTGCCAGCAGTGACGGAAGGCCCCAGCATTTT
CDR3 protein: CASSDGRPQHF
V gene: TRBV6-1
CDR3 length: 11
J gene: TRBJ1-5
D gene: NA
clone size: NA

CDR3 DNA: TGCGCCAGCAGCCAAGTGGCGACTAGCGGTTCGAGGGTGTCTACGCAGTATTTT
CDR3 protein: CASSQVATSGSRVSTQYF
V gene: TRBV4-1
CDR3 length: 18
J gene: TRBJ2-3
D gene: TRBD2
clone size: few

CDR3 DNA: TGTGCCAGCAGCTTAGTTTCGGGCTTCGGGGCCAACGTCCTGACTTTC
CDR3 protein: CASSLVSGFGANVLTF
V gene: TRBV11-2
CDR3 length: 16
J gene: TRBJ2-6
D gene: NA
clone size: NA

CDR3 DNA: TGTGCCAGCAGTTACTCTGCGGGACTCTATAATTCACCCCTCCACTTT
CDR3 protein: CASSYSAGLYNSPLHF
V gene: TRBV6-5
CDR3 length: 16
J gene: TRBJ1-6
D gene: NA
clone size: few

CDR3 DNA: TGTGCCATCAGTGACAGCTCGACGATCAGTAGCAATCAGCCCCAGCATTTT
CDR3 protein: CAISDSSTISSNQPQHF
V gene: TRBV10-3
CDR3 length: 17
J gene: TRBJ1-5
D gene: NA
clone size: NA

CDR3 DNA: TGTGCCAGCAGTCCCCAGGGGACGAGTCGGGAGACCCAGTACTTC
CDR3 protein: CASSPQGTSRETQYF
V gene: TRBV6-1
CDR3 length: 15
J gene: TRBJ2-5
D gene: NA
clone size: few

CDR3 DNA: TGTGCCAGCAGCCCCCAAGGAAGGGGCGGAAGGAACACTGAAGCTTTCTTT
CDR3 protein: CASSPQGRGGRNTEAFF
V gene: TRBV4-2
CDR3 length: 17
J gene: TRBJ1-1
D gene: NA
clone size: few

CDR3 DNA: TGTGCCAGCAGTCCCGCGGGACCTCCGTTCTTC
CDR3 protein: CASSPAGPPFF
V gene: TRBV12-3/TRBV12-4
CDR3 length: 11
J gene: TRBJ2-1
D gene: NA
clone size: NA

CDR3 DNA: TGTACCAGCTCACCACGGGACAAAAACATTCAGTACTTC
CDR3 protein: CTSSPRDKNIQYF
V gene: TRBV18
CDR3 length: 13
J gene: TRBJ2-4
D gene: NA
clone size: NA

CDR3 DNA: TGTGCCAGCAGTTACCGACAGGCCTACGAGCAGTACTTC
CDR3 protein: CASSYRQAYEQYF
V gene: TRBV6-6
CDR3 length: 13
J gene: TRBJ2-7
D gene: NA
clone size: NA

CDR3 DNA: TGTGCCAGCAGCTTGTTGTTGATAGCGGGAGTCAAAAACATTCAGTACTTC
CDR3 protein: CASSLLLIAGVKNIQYF
V gene: TRBV5-5
CDR3 length: 17
J gene: TRBJ2-4
D gene: TRBD2
clone size: many